The entry that follows covers one T cell receptor (beta chain) sequence. Clones were sequenced by immunoSEQ multiplex PCR, and TCRdb holds only the in-frame ones, with some missing. The sample holds just under 550,000 clones, about 84% seen once. The entry originates in a study of shared T cell receptors in the human thymus. Germline V CDR1 and CDR2: MNHEY, SVGAGI. The CDR3 is made up of 12 amino acids. V lost 6 bases and J 3 bases, leaving 8 bases between the germline ends. In addition, the sample was reused for a study of human thymus T cells. That publication notes: Immunologically healthy infants in Finland undergoing congenital heart defect surgery were the donors.

The chain has TRBV6-5 and TRBJ2-5; perhaps TRBD1 as D (6 bases). Material for sequencing was thymocytes. The clonotype comes from a boy in the first two years of life with a congenital heart defect. CDR3 nucleotides: TGTGCCAGCAGGCGGACAGAAGAGACCCAGTACTTC. Its protein is CASRRTEETQYF.